This TCR beta chain was identified during a study of early T cells in non-severe SARS-CoV-2 infection. General observations from the study: VDJdb matching favored anti-spike CD8 responses, missing private and CD4 specificities.

Germline V gene sequence: CDR1 MNHNY, CDR2 SVGAGI (reference sequence). Trimming pared 5 bases from V and 6 bases from J, leaving 13 bases between. The CDR3 totals 13 residues. TCRdb recomputed calls from the 5' RACE reads with MiXCR, one row per CDR3 protein. The table lists around 39,000 distinct CDR3 sequences, less than 6.5% of them singletons, with approximately 5.7% in the top ten. This clonotype showed up many times. Antigen unknown. This TCR was recovered from an adult who was a healthcare worker with PCR-confirmed SARS-CoV-2 infection or an uninfected control (not recorded which). This specimen was whole blood, taken at baseline. The rearrangement links TRBV6-6 to TRBJ1-2, with D maybe TRBD1 (5 bases). In nucleotides, the CDR3 is TGTGCCAGCAGTGCGCGGACACCAGATGGCTACACCTTC. Its translation is CASSARTPDGYTF.